This T cell receptor beta chain was captured by sequencing in a study of blood T cell repertoires in COVID-19. Repertoires were generated with immunoSEQ multiplex PCR, while TCRdb's copy carries only in-frame clones and drops some. The sample has about 46,000 clones, more than 85% seen once. Adults between roughly 18 and 95 years of age took part from 24 US areas. Trimming took off 5 bases at V and 8 bases at J, with 19 bases between the two ends. Germline values: CDR1 SGHRS, CDR2 YFSETQ. This CDR3 contains 15 residues. This TCR derives from a woman between 45 and 65 years old who had recovered from COVID-19. The sequencing sample was made of PBMCs or T cells enriched from blood (not recorded which). The chain employs TRBV5-1 and TRBJ1-4; TRBD1 might be the D (5 bases). CDR3 sequence (DNA): TGCGCCAGCAGTCCTTTCGGTGGTTCAGGGGAAAAACTGTTTTTT. This translates into CASSPFGGSGEKLFF.